This T cell receptor beta chain emerged from a study of shared clonotypes between healthy human individuals. Study results and caveats: Naive subsets, compared against memory subsets, generally had larger estimated richness values.

Sequencing was performed with immunoSEQ multiplex PCR; in TCRdb, only in-frame clones are kept and a portion is missing. The table has hundreds of thousands of clones, 60% to 75% seen once. Healthy HIV-negative adults without recent acute infections or vaccinations served as donors. The study drew all its donors from Caucasian adults living in Nashville, Tennessee. For this clone: Its specificity is unknown. Different DNA sequences within this sample yield the same CDR3.

J gave up 0 bases and V 5 bases, and 9 bases lay outside the gene matches. This CDR3 has 19 amino acids. The germline V gene has CDR1 MNHEY and CDR2 SMNVEV (reference sequence). Sequencing used memory CD4+ T cells sorted from blood. Subset specified: CD45RA-negative fraction. The receptor was derived from a woman aged 25-40 years in good health. This chain joins TRBV27 and TRBJ2-4; 14 nucleotides match TRBD2. CDR3 coding DNA: TGTGCCAGCAGTCCACGACTAGCGGGAGGGCCGGGAGCCAAAAACATTCAGTACTTC. Translating it yields CASSPRLAGGPGAKNIQYF.